Sequencing of this T cell receptor (beta chain) was carried out in a study of response to subunit inactivated influenza vaccine. TCRdb independently ran MiXCR on the RT-PCR reads; one entry per CDR3 protein. The sample lists 500,000 to 550,000 distinct CDR3 sequences, under 30% occurring once. The germline V gene encodes CDR1 DFQATT and CDR2 SNEGSKA (reference sequence). The CDR3 is 11 residues long. V gave up 5 bases and J gave up 10 bases, with 11 bases separating them. In its sample, this clonotype was seen many times. The data were also submitted as part of a second study, on T cells expressing NK-cell markers. Per that paper: It was by 5'RACE template switching with UMIs that TCR beta cDNA was made. Sorted CD3+CD56+NKG2C+, CD3+CD56+NKG2C- and CD3+CD56-NKG2C+ T-cell subsets were beta-chain profiled. The same clonotypes also predominated in the CD3+CD56-NKG2C+ fraction of a few donors.

This TCR was recovered from a man aged 50 or older who received an inactivated influenza vaccine. Material: CD4+ T cells sorted from PBMCs, obtained about 13 days after vaccination. The chain joins TRBV20-1 to TRBJ2-2; D is ambiguous. This chain's CDR3 is CSAVHRVELFF. CDR3 DNA: TGCAGTGCTGTACACCGGGTGGAGCTGTTTTTT.